This T cell receptor beta chain was recovered during a study of T cell repertoires in cytomegalovirus infection. Study in general: Public signatures in TCR beta pointed to CMV infection and matching HLA type. The study's findings and limits: People with CMV and the relevant HLA were identified by cumulative public TCR beta family frequency.

From the reads, TCRdb called clonotypes with MiXCR, one entry per CDR3 protein. The sample contains a few hundred thousand distinct CDR3 sequences, more than 8% of which appear only once. The CDR3 has 17 residues. The V and J ends lost 5 bases and 4 bases respectively, with 20 bases between them. This clonotype was found many times. The antigen is not known. The TCR comes from a human donor in good health (CMV status not recorded). Some clones in this sample may be carry-over from other donors' samples. The sample comprised PBMCs. The V gene is TRBV12-3 or TRBV12-4, the J gene TRBJ2-2, with D possibly matching TRBD1 (6 bases). CDR3: CASSPPSGTSVTGELFF. The CDR3 DNA reads as TGTGCCAGCAGTCCGCCGTCCGGGACATCTGTCACCGGGGAGCTGTTTTTT.